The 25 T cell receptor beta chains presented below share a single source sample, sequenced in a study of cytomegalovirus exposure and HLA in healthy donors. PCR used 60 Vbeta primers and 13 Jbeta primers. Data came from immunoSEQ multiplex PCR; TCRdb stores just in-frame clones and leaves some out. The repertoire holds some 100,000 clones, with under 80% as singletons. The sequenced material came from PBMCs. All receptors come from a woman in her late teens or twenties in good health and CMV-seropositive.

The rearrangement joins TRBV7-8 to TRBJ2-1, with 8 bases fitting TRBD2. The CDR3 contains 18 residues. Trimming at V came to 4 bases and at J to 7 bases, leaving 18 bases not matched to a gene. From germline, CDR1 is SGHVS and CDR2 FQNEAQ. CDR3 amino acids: CASSSRGGSGRDSNEQFF. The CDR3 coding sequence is TGTGCCAGCAGCTCCCGGGGGGGCAGCGGGAGAGATAGTAATGAGCAGTTCTTC.

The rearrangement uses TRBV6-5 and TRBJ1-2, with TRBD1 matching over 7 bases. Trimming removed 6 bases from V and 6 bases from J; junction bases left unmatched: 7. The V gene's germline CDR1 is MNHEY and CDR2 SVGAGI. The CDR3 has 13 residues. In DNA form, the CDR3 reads TGTGCCAGCAGAGGGGGCTATAGGGATGGCTACACCTTC. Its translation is CASRGGYRDGYTF.

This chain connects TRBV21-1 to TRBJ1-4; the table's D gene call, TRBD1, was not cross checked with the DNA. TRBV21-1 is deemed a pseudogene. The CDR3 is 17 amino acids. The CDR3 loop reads CASSKDLKGATNEKLFF. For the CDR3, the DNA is TGTGCCAGCAGCAAAGACCTAAAGGGGGCAACTAATGAAAAACTGTTTTTT.

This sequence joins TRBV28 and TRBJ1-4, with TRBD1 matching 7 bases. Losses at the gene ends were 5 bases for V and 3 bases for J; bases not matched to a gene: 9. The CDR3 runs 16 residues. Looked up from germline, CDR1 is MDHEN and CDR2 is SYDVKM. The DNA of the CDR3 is TGTGCCAGCAGTAACACCCAAGGGACAGCTAATGAAAAACTGTTTTTT. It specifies CASSNTQGTANEKLFF.

Here the CDR3 DNA reads TGTGCCAGCAGTGACTCGATTCTAGCGGGAGATACGCAGTATTTT. It encodes CASSDSILAGDTQYF. The rearrangement links TRBV6-4 to TRBJ2-3; TRBD2 aligns across 8 bases. This CDR3 spans 15 amino acids. CDR1 is MRHNA, CDR2 SNTAGT, per germline. The V and J ends lost 0 bases and 5 bases, in that order; junction bases with no gene match: 4.

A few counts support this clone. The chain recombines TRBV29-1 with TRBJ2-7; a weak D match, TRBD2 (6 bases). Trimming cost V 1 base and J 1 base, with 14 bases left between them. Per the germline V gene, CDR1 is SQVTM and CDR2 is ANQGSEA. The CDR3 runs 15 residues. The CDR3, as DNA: TGCAGCGTTGAAGCTCCCGTTGGAGGGTCCTACGAGCAGTACTTC. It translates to CSVEAPVGGSYEQYF.

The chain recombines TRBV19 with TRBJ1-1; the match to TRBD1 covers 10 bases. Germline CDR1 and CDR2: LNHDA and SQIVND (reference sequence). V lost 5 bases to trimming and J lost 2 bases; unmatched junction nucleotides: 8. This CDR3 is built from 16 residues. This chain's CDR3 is CASSPRDRGINTEAFF. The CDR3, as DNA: TGTGCCAGTAGTCCCCGGGACAGGGGAATAAACACTGAAGCTTTCTTT. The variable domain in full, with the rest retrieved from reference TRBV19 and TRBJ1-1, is DGGITQSPKYLFRKEGQNVTLSCEQNLNHDAMYWYRQDPGQGLRLIYYSQIVNDFQKGDIAEGYSVSREKKESFPLTVTSAQKNPTAFYLCASSPRDRGINTEAFFGQGTRLTVV.

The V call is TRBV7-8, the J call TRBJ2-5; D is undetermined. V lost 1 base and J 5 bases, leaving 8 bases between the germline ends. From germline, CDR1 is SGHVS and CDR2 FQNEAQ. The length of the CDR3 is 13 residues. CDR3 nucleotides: TGTGCCAGCAGCTTAGGGGCGTTGGAGACCCAGTACTTC. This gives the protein CASSLGALETQYF.

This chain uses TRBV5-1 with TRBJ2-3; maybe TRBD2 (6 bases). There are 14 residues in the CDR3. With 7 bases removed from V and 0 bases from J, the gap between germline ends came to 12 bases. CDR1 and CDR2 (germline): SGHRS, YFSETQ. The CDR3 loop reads CASCRDSSTDTQYF. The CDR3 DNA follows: TGCGCCAGCTGCCGGGACTCAAGCACAGATACGCAGTATTTT.

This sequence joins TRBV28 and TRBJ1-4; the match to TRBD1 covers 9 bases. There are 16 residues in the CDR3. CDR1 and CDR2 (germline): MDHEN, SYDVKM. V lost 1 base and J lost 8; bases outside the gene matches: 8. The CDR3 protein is CASSLFQQGAGEKLFF. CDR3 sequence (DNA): TGTGCCAGCAGTTTATTCCAACAGGGGGCCGGGGAAAAACTGTTTTTT.

Here the CDR3 reads CAWSIRGLETQYF. CDR3 sequence (DNA): TGTGCCTGGAGTATAAGGGGTTTGGAGACCCAGTACTTC. The rearrangement joins TRBV30 to TRBJ2-5; possible D gene TRBD1, 5 bases. Trimming removed 2 bases from V and 5 bases from J, with 12 bases in between. CDR3 length: 13 amino acids. CDR1 GTSNPN and CDR2 SVGIG come from the germline V gene (reference sequence).

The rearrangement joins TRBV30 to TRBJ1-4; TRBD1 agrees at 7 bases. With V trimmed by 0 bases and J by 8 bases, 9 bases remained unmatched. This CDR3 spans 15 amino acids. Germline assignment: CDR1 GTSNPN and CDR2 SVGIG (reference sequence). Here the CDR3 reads CAWSVGETGTEKLFF. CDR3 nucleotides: TGTGCCTGGAGTGTAGGCGAGACAGGGACCGAAAAACTGTTTTTT.

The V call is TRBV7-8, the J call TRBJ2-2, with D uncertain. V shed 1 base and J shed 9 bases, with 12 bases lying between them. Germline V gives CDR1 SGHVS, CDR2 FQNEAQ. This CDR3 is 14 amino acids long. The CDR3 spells CASSLVGSSRELFF. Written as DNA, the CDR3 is TGTGCCAGCAGCTTAGTGGGTAGCAGCCGGGAGCTGTTTTTT. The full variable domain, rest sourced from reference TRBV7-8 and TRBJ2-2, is GAGVSQSPRYKVAKRGQDVALRCDPISGHVSLFWYQQALGQGPEFLTYFQNEAQLDKSGLPSDRFFAERPEGSVSTLKIQRTQQEDSAVYLCASSLVGSSRELFFGEGSRLTVL.

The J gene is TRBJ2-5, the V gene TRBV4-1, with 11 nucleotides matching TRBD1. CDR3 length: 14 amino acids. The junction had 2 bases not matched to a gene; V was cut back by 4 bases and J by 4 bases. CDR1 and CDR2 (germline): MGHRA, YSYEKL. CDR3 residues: CASSLGTGGETQYF. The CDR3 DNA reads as TGCGCCAGCAGCCTCGGGACAGGGGGAGAGACCCAGTACTTC.

The CDR3: CASSLGQGLNTEAFF. The CDR3 nucleotides read TGTGCCAGCAGCTTAGGTCAGGGGCTGAACACTGAAGCTTTCTTT. The chain has TRBV7-9 and TRBJ1-1; maybe TRBD1 (6 bases). V was pared by 1 base and J by 0 bases, with 9 bases between. The CDR3 sequence is 15 residues long. Germline V CDR1 and CDR2: SEHNR, FQNEAQ (reference sequence).

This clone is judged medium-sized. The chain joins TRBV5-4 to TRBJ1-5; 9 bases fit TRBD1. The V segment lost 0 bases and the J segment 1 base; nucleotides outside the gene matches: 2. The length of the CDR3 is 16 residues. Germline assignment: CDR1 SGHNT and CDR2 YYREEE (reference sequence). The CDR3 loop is CASSLGGQGSNQPQHF. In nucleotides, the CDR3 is TGTGCCAGCAGCTTGGGGGGACAGGGAAGCAATCAGCCCCAGCATTTT.

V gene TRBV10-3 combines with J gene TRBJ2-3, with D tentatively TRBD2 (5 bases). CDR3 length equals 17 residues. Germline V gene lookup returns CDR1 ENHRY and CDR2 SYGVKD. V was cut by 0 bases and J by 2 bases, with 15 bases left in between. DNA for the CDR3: TGTGCCATCAGTGAGTCGAGGGTTGATGAACCCACAGATACGCAGTATTTT. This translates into CAISESRVDEPTDTQYF.

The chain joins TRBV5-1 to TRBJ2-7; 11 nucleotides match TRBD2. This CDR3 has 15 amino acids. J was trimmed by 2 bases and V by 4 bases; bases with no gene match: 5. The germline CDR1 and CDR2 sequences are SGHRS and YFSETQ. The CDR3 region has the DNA TGCGCCAGCAGCACGGGACTAGCGGTAACCTACGAGCAGTACTTC. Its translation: CASSTGLAVTYEQYF.

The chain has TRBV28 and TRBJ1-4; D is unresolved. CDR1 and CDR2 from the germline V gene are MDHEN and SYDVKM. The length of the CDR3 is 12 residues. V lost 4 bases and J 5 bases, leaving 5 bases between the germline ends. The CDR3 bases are TGTGCCAGCAGTTCGGGAAATGAAAAACTGTTTTTT. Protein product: CASSSGNEKLFF.

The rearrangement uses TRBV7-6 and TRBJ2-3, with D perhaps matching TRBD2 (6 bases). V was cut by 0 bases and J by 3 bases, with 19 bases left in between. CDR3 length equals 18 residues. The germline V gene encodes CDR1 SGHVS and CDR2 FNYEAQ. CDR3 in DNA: TGTGCCAGCAGCTTAGCGCTCGGGGCGCGACGGGAGACAGATACGCAGTATTTT. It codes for CASSLALGARRETDTQYF.

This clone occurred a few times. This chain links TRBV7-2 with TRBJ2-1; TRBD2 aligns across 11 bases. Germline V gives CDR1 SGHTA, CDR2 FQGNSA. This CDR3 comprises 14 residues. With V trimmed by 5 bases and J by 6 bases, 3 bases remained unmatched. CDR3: CASSRLAGPNEQFF. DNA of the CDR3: TGTGCCAGCAGCCGACTAGCGGGACCCAATGAGCAGTTCTTC.

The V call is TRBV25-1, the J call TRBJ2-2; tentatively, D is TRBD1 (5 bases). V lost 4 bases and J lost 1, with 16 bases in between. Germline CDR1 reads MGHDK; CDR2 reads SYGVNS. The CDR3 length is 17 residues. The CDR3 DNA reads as TGTGCCAGCAGTGCTTGGGGAACAGGCTTGAACACCGGGGAGCTGTTTTTT. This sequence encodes CASSAWGTGLNTGELFF.

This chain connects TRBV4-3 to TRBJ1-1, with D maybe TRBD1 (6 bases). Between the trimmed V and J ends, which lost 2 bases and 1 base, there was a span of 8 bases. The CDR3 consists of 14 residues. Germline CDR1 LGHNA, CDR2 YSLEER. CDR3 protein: CASSQIQGNTEAFF. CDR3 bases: TGCGCCAGCAGCCAAATACAGGGGAACACTGAAGCTTTCTTT.

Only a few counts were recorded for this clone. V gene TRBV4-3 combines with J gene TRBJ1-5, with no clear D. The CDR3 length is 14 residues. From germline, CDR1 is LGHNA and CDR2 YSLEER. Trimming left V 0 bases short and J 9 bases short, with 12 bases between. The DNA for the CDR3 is TGCGCCAGCAGCCAAGATCGATTAGAGGGGCCCCAGCATTTT. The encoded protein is CASSQDRLEGPQHF.

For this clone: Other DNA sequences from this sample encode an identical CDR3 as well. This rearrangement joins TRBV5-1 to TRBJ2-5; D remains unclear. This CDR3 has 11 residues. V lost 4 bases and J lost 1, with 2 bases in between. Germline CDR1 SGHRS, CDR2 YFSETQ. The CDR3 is CASSLQETQYF. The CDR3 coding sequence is TGCGCCAGCAGCCTCCAAGAGACCCAGTACTTC.